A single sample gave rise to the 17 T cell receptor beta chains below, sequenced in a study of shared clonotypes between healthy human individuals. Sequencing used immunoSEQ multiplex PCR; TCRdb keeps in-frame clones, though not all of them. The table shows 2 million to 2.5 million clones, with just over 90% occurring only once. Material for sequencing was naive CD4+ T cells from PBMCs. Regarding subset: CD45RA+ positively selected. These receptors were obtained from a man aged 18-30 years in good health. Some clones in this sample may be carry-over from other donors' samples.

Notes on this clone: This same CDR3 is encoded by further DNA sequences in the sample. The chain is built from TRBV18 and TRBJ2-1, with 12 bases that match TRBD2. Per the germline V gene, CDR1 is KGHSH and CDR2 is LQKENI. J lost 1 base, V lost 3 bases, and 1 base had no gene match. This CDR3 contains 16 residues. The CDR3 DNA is TGTGCCAGCTCACCCGGGACTAGCGGGTCCTACAATGAGCAGTTCTTC. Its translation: CASSPGTSGSYNEQFF. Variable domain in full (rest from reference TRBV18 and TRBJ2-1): NAGVMQNPRHLVRRRGQEARLRCSPMKGHSHVYWYRQLPEEGLKFMVYLQKENIIDESGMPKERFSAEFPKEGPSILRIQQVVRGDSAAYFCASSPGTSGSYNEQFFGPGTRLTVL.

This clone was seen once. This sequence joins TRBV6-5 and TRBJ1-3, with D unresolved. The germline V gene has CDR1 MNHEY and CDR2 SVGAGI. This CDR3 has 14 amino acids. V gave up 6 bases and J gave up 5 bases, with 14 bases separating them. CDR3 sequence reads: CASSYDGERNTIYF. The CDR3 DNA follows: TGTGCCAGCAGCTACGATGGGGAGCGAAACACCATATATTTT.

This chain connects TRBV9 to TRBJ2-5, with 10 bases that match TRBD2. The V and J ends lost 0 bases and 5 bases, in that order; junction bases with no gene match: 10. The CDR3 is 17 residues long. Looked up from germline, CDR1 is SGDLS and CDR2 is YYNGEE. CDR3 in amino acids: CASSVGPVAGGGETQYF. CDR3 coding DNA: TGTGCCAGCAGCGTAGGCCCAGTAGCGGGAGGCGGCGAGACCCAGTACTTC.

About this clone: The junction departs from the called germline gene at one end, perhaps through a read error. This CDR3 is CSASYLLF. The CDR3 region has the DNA TGCAGTGCTAGCTACCTCCTCTTC. The chain carries TRBV20-1 and TRBJ2-7, with D hard to call. Germline CDR1 DFQATT, CDR2 SNEGSKA (reference sequence). The CDR3 is 8 amino acids.

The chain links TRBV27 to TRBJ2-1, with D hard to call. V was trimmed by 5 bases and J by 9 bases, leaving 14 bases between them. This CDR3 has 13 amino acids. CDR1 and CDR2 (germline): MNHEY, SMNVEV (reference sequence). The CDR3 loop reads CASSPQRAGEQFF. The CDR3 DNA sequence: TGTGCCAGCAGTCCCCAAAGAGCTGGTGAGCAGTTCTTC.

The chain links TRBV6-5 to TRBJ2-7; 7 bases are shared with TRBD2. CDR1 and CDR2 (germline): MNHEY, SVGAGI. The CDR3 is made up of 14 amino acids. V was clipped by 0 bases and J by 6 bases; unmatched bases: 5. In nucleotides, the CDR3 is TGTGCCAGCAGTTACTCCGGCTGGGAGGGCGAGCAGTACTTC. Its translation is CASSYSGWEGEQYF.

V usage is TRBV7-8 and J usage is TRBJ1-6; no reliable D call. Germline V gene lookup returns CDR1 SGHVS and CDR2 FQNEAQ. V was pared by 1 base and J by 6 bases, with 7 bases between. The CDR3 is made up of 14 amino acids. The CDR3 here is CASSLVGSNSPLHF. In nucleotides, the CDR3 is TGTGCCAGCAGCTTAGTTGGGTCTAATTCACCCCTCCACTTT.

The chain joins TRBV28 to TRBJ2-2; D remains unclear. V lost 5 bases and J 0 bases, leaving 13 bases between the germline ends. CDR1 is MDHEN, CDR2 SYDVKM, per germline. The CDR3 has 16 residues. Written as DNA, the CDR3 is TGTGCCAGCAGTCCACTGGGCCGGTCGAACACCGGGGAGCTGTTTTTT. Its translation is CASSPLGRSNTGELFF.

The CDR3 sequence: CAWGAASGRAWETQYF. As DNA, the CDR3 is TGTGCCTGGGGAGCGGCTAGCGGGAGGGCATGGGAGACCCAGTACTTC. The gene calls are TRBV30 and TRBJ2-5; TRBD2 matches 12 bases. CDR1 and CDR2 (germline): GTSNPN, SVGIG (reference sequence). This CDR3 contains 16 residues. V was clipped by 5 bases and J by 5 bases; unmatched bases: 12.

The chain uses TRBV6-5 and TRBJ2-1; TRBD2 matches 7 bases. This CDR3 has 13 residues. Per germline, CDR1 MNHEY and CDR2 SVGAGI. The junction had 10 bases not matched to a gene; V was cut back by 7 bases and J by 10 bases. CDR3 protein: CASTQPGLPEQFF. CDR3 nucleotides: TGTGCCAGCACCCAGCCGGGACTACCGGAGCAGTTCTTC.

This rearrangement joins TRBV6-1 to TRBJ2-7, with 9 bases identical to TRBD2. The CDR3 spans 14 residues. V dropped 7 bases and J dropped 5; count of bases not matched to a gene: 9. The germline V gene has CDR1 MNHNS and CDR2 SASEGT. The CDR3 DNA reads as TGTGCCAGCAACCTTAGCGGGAGTGCCGACGAGCAGTACTTC. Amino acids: CASNLSGSADEQYF.

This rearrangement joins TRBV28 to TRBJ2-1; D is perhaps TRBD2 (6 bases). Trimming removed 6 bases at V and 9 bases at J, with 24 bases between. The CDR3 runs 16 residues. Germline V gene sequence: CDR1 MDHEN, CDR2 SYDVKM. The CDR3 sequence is CASSTSPGTRQSEQFF. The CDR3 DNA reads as TGTGCCAGCAGCACCTCCCCCGGGACTCGGCAGAGTGAGCAGTTCTTC.

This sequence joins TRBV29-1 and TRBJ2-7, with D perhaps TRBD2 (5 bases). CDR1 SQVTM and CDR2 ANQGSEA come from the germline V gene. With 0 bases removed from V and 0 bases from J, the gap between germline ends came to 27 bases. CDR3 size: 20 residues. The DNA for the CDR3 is TGCAGCGTTGAAGATCGAGTAGAGAGGGAGCAAAGTAGGAGCTCCTACGAGCAGTACTTC. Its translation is CSVEDRVEREQSRSSYEQYF.

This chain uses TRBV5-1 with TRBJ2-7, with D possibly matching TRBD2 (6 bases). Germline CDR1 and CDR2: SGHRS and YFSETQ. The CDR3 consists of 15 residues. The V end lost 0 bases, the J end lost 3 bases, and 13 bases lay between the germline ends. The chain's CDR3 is CASSLAADYLYEQYF. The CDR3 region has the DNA TGCGCCAGCAGCTTGGCCGCGGACTATCTCTACGAGCAGTACTTC.

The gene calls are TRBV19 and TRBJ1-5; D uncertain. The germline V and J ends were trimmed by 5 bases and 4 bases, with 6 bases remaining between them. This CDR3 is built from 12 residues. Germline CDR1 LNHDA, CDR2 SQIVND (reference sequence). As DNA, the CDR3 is TGTGCCAGTAGTCCGCGAAATCAGCCCCAGCATTTT. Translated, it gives CASSPRNQPQHF.

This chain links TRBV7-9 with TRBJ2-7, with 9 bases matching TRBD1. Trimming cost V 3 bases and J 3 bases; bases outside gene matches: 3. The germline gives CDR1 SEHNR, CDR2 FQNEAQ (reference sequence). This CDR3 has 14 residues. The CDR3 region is CASSLGQGLYEQYF. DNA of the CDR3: TGTGCCAGCAGCTTGGGACAGGGTCTCTACGAGCAGTACTTC.

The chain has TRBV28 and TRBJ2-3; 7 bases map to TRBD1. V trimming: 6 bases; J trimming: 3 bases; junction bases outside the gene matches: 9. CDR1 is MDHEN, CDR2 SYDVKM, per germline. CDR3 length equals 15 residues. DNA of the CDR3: TGTGCCAGCAGGACTACAGGGGCCGGGACAGATACGCAGTATTTT. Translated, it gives CASRTTGAGTDTQYF.